The clone carrying this T cell receptor beta chain occurred once. This entry is derived from a study of CD8 T cells in Susac syndrome. Overall study: Patients with Susac syndrome who were sequenced included 5 or 6 with active disease and fewer than 10 in remission.

Reverse transcription of roughly 0.5 to 1 ug RNA used random hexamers. Each CDR3 protein gets one entry after TCRdb re-called the immunoSEQ multiplex PCR reads with MiXCR. Here the sample spans around 170,000 distinct CDR3 sequences, roughly 95% being singletons. Patients with Susac syndrome showed fulfilment of recently defined diagnostic criteria for definite or probable disease. Sequencing was carried out using CD4+ T cells from PBMCs. This clonotype was sampled from a human donor with Susac syndrome.

CDR3 residues: CASSQDVREGTYNEQFF. The CDR3 DNA follows: TGCGCCAGCAGCCAAGATGTTCGGGAGGGAACCTACAATGAGCAGTTCTTC. The chain joins TRBV4-3 to TRBJ2-1, with TRBD2 matching over 8 bases. The CDR3 contains 17 residues. With 0 bases clipped from V and 2 bases from J, the junction kept 6 bases outside the gene matches. The germline gives CDR1 LGHNA, CDR2 YSLEER.